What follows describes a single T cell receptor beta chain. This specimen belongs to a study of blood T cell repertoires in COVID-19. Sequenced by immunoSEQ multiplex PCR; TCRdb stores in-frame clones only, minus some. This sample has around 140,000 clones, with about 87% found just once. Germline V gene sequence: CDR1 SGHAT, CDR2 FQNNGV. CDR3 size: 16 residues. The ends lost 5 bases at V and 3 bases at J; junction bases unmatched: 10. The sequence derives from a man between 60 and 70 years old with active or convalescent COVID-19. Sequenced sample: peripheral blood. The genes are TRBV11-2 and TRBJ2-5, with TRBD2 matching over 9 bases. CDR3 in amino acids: CASSLRVAGEKETQYF. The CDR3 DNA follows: TGTGCCAGCAGCCTAAGGGTAGCGGGAGAGAAAGAGACCCAGTACTTC. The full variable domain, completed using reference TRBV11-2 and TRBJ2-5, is EAGVAQSPRYKIIEKRQSVAFWCNPISGHATLYWYQQILGQGPKLLIQFQNNGVVDDSQLPKDRFSAERLKGVDSTLKIQPAKLEDSAVYLCASSLRVAGEKETQYFGPGTRLLVL.